A selection of T cell receptor beta chains follows, all from one sample in a study of blood T cell repertoires in COVID-19. Some clones are missing from TCRdb's copy, which holds only in-frame ones; the method was immunoSEQ multiplex PCR. The sample consists of tens of thousands of clones, approximately 78% of them appearing once. The specimen sequenced was peripheral blood. Receptors were obtained from a human donor in a cohort sampled during active or convalescent COVID-19. CDR3s include the opening cysteine and the closing phenylalanine or tryptophan.

V gene: TRBV29-1; CDR3 protein: CSVVRGPPFYEQYF
V gene: TRBV5-4; CDR3 protein: CASSSPLRRVLNYGYTF
V gene: TRBV5-1; CDR3 protein: CASSPVQGNTGELFF
V gene: TRBV27; CDR3 protein: CASSSPRQGMETQYF
V gene: TRBV9; CDR3 protein: CASSAPPGTGVYEQYF
V gene: TRBV5-1; CDR3 protein: CASSQSTGLVTGELFF
V gene: TRBV7-9; CDR3 protein: CASSFQAQETQYF
V gene: TRBV6-1; CDR3 protein: CASSELGSSYEQYF
V gene: TRBV7-8; CDR3 protein: CASSTRTGATNEKLFF
V gene: TRBV3-1/TRBV3-2; CDR3 protein: CASSGGTRIAKNIQYF
V gene: TRBV7-2; CDR3 protein: CASSLTVNGYTF
V gene: TRBV6-2/TRBV6-3; CDR3 protein: CASSRGGPGTEAFF
V gene: TRBV6-5; CDR3 protein: CASSYSGTLNTEAFF
V gene: TRBV5-1; CDR3 protein: CASRPGLAPYEQYF
V gene: TRBV7-2; CDR3 protein: CASSLSGVNTEAFF
V gene: TRBV18; CDR3 protein: CASSRNSGGNTGELFF
V gene: TRBV4-3; CDR3 protein: CASSHESGSTDTQYF
V gene: TRBV7-2; CDR3 protein: CASSLSGGKGTGELFF
V gene: TRBV19; CDR3 protein: CASSMDGLTRTDTQYF
V gene: TRBV7-9; CDR3 protein: CASSSNRGTRNSPLHF
V gene: TRBV9; CDR3 protein: CASSPGQGARFGSYEQYF
V gene: TRBV11-3; CDR3 protein: CASSLRGAGTEAFF
V gene: TRBV15; CDR3 protein: CATSPSDKPYEQYF